This passage covers 4 T cell receptor beta chains from one sample sequenced in a study of control samples from healthy donors and cancer patients. Assay used: immunoSEQ multiplex PCR; TCRdb lists only in-frame clones, some missing. The sample records 120,000 or so clones, 75% to 95% being singletons. What was sequenced was blood. Source of these receptors: a young man in good health.

The chain employs TRBV7-8 and TRBJ2-5, with D perhaps TRBD2 (5 bases). The CDR3 consists of 13 residues. Deletions cut 3 bases from V and 4 bases from J, with 9 bases between. CDR1 and CDR2 (germline): SGHVS, FQNEAQ. CDR3 residues: CASSFGVGETQYF. In DNA form, the CDR3 reads TGTGCCAGCAGCTTCGGGGTTGGAGAGACCCAGTACTTC.

V gene TRBV2 combines with J gene TRBJ2-7, with D maybe TRBD1 (5 bases). Per germline, CDR1 SNHLY and CDR2 FYNNEI. The CDR3 consists of 15 residues. V was cut by 0 bases and J by 3 bases, with 12 bases left in between. Here the CDR3 DNA reads TGTGCCAGCAGTGAAGCCGCAGGGCCGAGCTACGAGCAGTACTTC. It codes for CASSEAAGPSYEQYF.

The chain combines TRBV10-1 with TRBJ2-3, with D maybe TRBD2 (7 bases). Germline V gene lookup returns CDR1 WNHNN and CDR2 SYGVQD (reference sequence). The V end was cut by 5 bases, the J end by 9 bases, with 15 bases between. The CDR3 runs 13 residues. CDR3 loop: CASSFSGGPTQYF. In DNA, the CDR3 is TGCGCCAGCAGTTTTTCGGGGGGCCCGACGCAGTATTTT.

The chain links TRBV6-4 to TRBJ2-1, with D tentatively TRBD2 (6 bases). CDR1 MRHNA and CDR2 SNTAGT come from the germline V gene. V was cut by 0 bases and J by 9 bases, with 9 bases left in between. The CDR3 spans 13 residues. DNA of the CDR3: TGTGCCAGCAGTGACTCGACGGAGGGTGAGCAGTTCTTC. Protein product: CASSDSTEGEQFF.